Following are 31 T cell receptor beta chains from one sample sequenced in a study of shared clonotypes between healthy human individuals (TCRdb year 2020). Library method: the immunoSEQ multiplex PCR assay. In its TCRdb copy, this immuneACCESS table keeps in-frame sequences only and misses some clones. Where compared with another copy, unresolved V genes explain less than half of these, and the others have no known cause. For this sample there are fewer than 2.5 million clones; more than 85% appear just once. The ten largest account for about 0.38% of the sample. Sequencing was carried out using naive CD4+ T cells from PBMCs. The cell subset or site label of this sample denotes: CD45RA+ positively selected. These receptors came from a man aged 18 to 35 in good health. Some clones in this sample may be carry-over from other donors' samples.

The chain has TRBV11-2 and TRBJ1-1; 11 positions agree with TRBD1. Unmatched junction bases numbered 9, after V lost 3 bases and J lost 0 bases. Germline CDR1 reads SGHAT; CDR2 reads FQNNGV. This CDR3 has 18 amino acids. The CDR3 here is CASSFTMDRGLVNTEAFF. In DNA, the CDR3 is TGTGCCAGCAGCTTCACTATGGACAGGGGGCTAGTGAACACTGAAGCTTTCTTT.

The genes are TRBV5-6 and TRBJ1-1; 11 positions match TRBD1. J was trimmed by 7 bases and V by 4 bases; bases with no gene match: 9. The germline V gene has CDR1 SGHDT and CDR2 YYEEEE. CDR3 size: 15 residues. This chain's CDR3 is CASSPRTGGWGEAFF. The CDR3 coding sequence is TGTGCCAGCAGCCCTCGGACAGGGGGCTGGGGTGAAGCTTTCTTT. The entire variable domain, with the rest obtained from reference TRBV5-6 and TRBJ1-1, is as follows: DAGVTQSPTHLIKTRGQQVTLRCSPKSGHDTVSWYQQALGQGPQFIFQYYEEEERQRGNFPDRFSGHQFPNYSSELNVNALLLGDSALYLCASSPRTGGWGEAFFGQGTRLTVV.

This clone was counted once. This chain connects TRBV6-5 to TRBJ2-3; possibly TRBD1 for D (6 bases). The CDR3 is 14 residues long. The germline V gene has CDR1 MNHEY and CDR2 SVGAGI. Trimming took 6 bases from V and 1 from J, leaving 11 bases between them. CDR3 coding DNA: TGTGCCAGCAGCCAGAGACAGGGCACAGATACGCAGTATTTT. This codes for CASSQRQGTDTQYF.

V gene TRBV6-5 combines with J gene TRBJ1-2, with 7 bases that match TRBD1. Germline V gene sequence: CDR1 MNHEY, CDR2 SVGAGI. This CDR3 is 13 amino acids long. The J segment lost 2 bases and the V segment lost 5 bases, leaving 2 bases of the junction unmatched. The CDR3 DNA follows: TGTGCCAGCAGTAAGGGACAGAACTATGGCTACACCTTC. Translating gives CASSKGQNYGYTF.

This CDR3 reads CASSSPPSYEQYF. CDR3 nucleotides: TGTGCCAGCAGCTCCCCCCCTTCCTACGAGCAGTACTTC. The J gene is TRBJ2-7, the V gene TRBV7-8; D not resolved. The CDR3 sequence is 13 residues long. The germline V gene encodes CDR1 SGHVS and CDR2 FQNEAQ. Trimming took 4 bases from V and 1 from J, leaving 8 bases between them.

V usage is TRBV19 and J usage is TRBJ2-1, with TRBD2 matching 7 bases. The germline gives CDR1 LNHDA, CDR2 SQIVND (reference sequence). The CDR3 loop spans 15 amino acids. J gave up 5 bases and V 7 bases, and 11 bases lay outside the gene matches. Here the CDR3 DNA reads TGTGCCAGTACCATAAGGCTAGCGGCCAACAATGAGCAGTTCTTC. Residues: CASTIRLAANNEQFF.

The J gene is TRBJ2-1, the V gene TRBV11-2; D uncertain. This CDR3 is built from 14 residues. Per the germline V gene, CDR1 is SGHAT and CDR2 is FQNNGV. Trimming took off 3 bases at V and 5 bases at J, with 11 bases between the two ends. This chain's CDR3 is CASSFSWSHNEQFF. The CDR3 nucleotides read TGTGCCAGCAGCTTCTCCTGGTCCCACAATGAGCAGTTCTTC.

This chain joins TRBV25-1 and TRBJ2-1, with D possibly being TRBD1 (5 bases). V was clipped by 10 bases and J by 9 bases, with 22 bases between them. Germline V CDR1 and CDR2: MGHDK, SYGVNS. This CDR3 has 14 residues. The CDR3 spells CATEGVLLSFEQFF. The CDR3 nucleotides are TGTGCCACCGAAGGGGTTCTATTATCCTTTGAGCAGTTCTTC.

With respect to this clone: Different DNA sequences within this sample yield the same CDR3. This rearrangement joins TRBV28 to TRBJ2-7; D unresolved. V was trimmed by 6 bases and J by 2 bases, leaving 5 bases between them. The CDR3 length is 11 residues. Per germline, CDR1 MDHEN and CDR2 SYDVKM. Here the CDR3 DNA reads TGTGCCAGCAGAGACACCTACGAGCAGTACTTC. This codes for CASRDTYEQYF.

The gene calls are TRBV30 and TRBJ2-1; 8 nucleotides line up with TRBD2. The germline V gene has CDR1 GTSNPN and CDR2 SVGIG (reference sequence). The CDR3 is 14 residues long. J was trimmed by 9 bases and V by 1 base; bases with no gene match: 8. The CDR3 nucleotides read TGTGCCTGGAGTGGTGGTGGCGGGAGGCGTGAGCAGTTCTTC. Its translation: CAWSGGGGRREQFF.

This chain joins TRBV28 and TRBJ2-7; tentative D call: TRBD2 (7 bases). V lost 3 bases, J lost 2 bases, and 14 bases lay in between. This CDR3 region has 15 residues. The germline V gene encodes CDR1 MDHEN and CDR2 SYDVKM. CDR3 DNA: TGTGCCAGCAGTTTGACCGGGGGGCGCGCCTACGAGCAGTACTTC. It specifies CASSLTGGRAYEQYF. Full variable domain (rest looked up from reference TRBV28 and TRBJ2-7): DVKVTQSSRYLVKRTGEKVFLECVQDMDHENMFWYRQDPGLGLRLIYFSYDVKMKEKGDIPEGYSVSREKKERFSLILESASTNQTSMYLCASSLTGGRAYEQYFGPGTRLTVT.

The chain employs TRBV18 and TRBJ2-1, with a possible D match to TRBD2 (5 bases). V was pared by 1 base and J by 8 bases, with 15 bases between. CDR1 is KGHSH and CDR2 is LQKENI in the germline V gene. CDR3 size: 15 residues. The CDR3 loop reads CASSPLSAGDDEQFF. CDR3 nucleotide sequence: TGTGCCAGCTCACCACTCTCCGCGGGTGACGATGAGCAGTTCTTC.

Turning to this clone: The same CDR3 also results from other DNA sequences found in this sample. J is TRBJ2-7 and V is TRBV28; 12 positions match TRBD2. The length of the CDR3 is 14 residues. J lost 2 bases, V lost 7 bases, and 3 bases had no gene match. CDR1 and CDR2 (germline): MDHEN, SYDVKM. The DNA of the CDR3 is TGTGCCAGCACCCGGACTAGCGGGACCTACGAGCAGTACTTC. Protein sequence: CASTRTSGTYEQYF. Complete variable domain (other parts from reference TRBV28 and TRBJ2-7): DVKVTQSSRYLVKRTGEKVFLECVQDMDHENMFWYRQDPGLGLRLIYFSYDVKMKEKGDIPEGYSVSREKKERFSLILESASTNQTSMYLCASTRTSGTYEQYFGPGTRLTVT.

This chain connects TRBV15 to TRBJ1-1, with TRBD1 as a possible D gene (5 bases). The CDR3 runs 12 residues. Germline V CDR1 and CDR2: LNHNV, YYDKDF (reference sequence). The V end was cut by 1 base, the J end by 8 bases, with 8 bases between. CDR3 sequence (DNA): TGTGCCACCAGCAGAGGAAACAGGGAAGCTTTCTTT. Its translation is CATSRGNREAFF.

This chain joins TRBV9 and TRBJ1-2, with no clear D. The germline V gene encodes CDR1 SGDLS and CDR2 YYNGEE. CDR3 length equals 13 residues. V gave up 4 bases and J gave up 5 bases, with 12 bases separating them. For the CDR3, the DNA is TGTGCCAGCAGCCCCGTCAGTGGTTATGGCTACACCTTC. Encoded protein: CASSPVSGYGYTF.

The CDR3 nucleotides are TGTGCCAGCTCACCTCAAGACGGGGGCCTGTCTAACTATGGCTACACCTTC. Its protein is CASSPQDGGLSNYGYTF. The rearrangement links TRBV18 to TRBJ1-2; a weak D match, TRBD1 (6 bases). Trimming removed 3 bases from V and 0 bases from J, with 17 bases in between. The CDR3 runs 17 residues. Germline V gives CDR1 KGHSH, CDR2 LQKENI.

With regard to this clone: Other DNA sequences in the sample encode the same CDR3. This sequence joins TRBV5-1 and TRBJ2-2, with D unresolved. Germline CDR1 and CDR2: SGHRS and YFSETQ. The V end lost 0 bases, the J end lost 0 bases, and 6 bases lay between the germline ends. This CDR3 contains 15 residues. The CDR3 bases are TGCGCCAGCAGCTTGGGGACGACGAACACCGGGGAGCTGTTTTTT. Its translation: CASSLGTTNTGELFF.

The rearrangement links TRBV7-2 to TRBJ2-7; TRBD2 aligns across 7 bases. V dropped 2 bases and J dropped 3; count of bases not matched to a gene: 7. The CDR3 has 15 residues. CDR1 and CDR2 (germline): SGHTA, FQGNSA. CDR3 bases: TGTGCCAGCAGCTTATCTATTTCGGGGGGCTACGAGCAGTACTTC. Amino acids: CASSLSISGGYEQYF.

The chain links TRBV5-1 to TRBJ1-3; no reliable D call. V lost 5 bases and J 2 bases, leaving 11 bases between the germline ends. The germline gives CDR1 SGHRS, CDR2 YFSETQ. This CDR3 has 14 residues. As DNA, the CDR3 is TGCGCCAGCAGAATTGCACCTACTGGAAACACCATATATTTT. It encodes CASRIAPTGNTIYF.

V is TRBV27 and J is TRBJ2-5, with 8 bases aligning to TRBD1. V shed 4 bases, J shed 1 base, and the junction held 8 bases outside the gene matches. This CDR3 comprises 16 residues. The V gene's germline CDR1 is MNHEY and CDR2 SMNVEV (reference sequence). The chain's CDR3 is CASSWYRTGIQETQYF. The CDR3 DNA reads as TGTGCCAGCAGTTGGTACAGGACAGGGATCCAAGAGACCCAGTACTTC.

The chain has TRBV18 and TRBJ1-2, with D unresolved. Per germline, CDR1 KGHSH and CDR2 LQKENI. Trimming left V 7 bases short and J 4 bases short, with 25 bases between. The CDR3 has 17 residues. The CDR3 sequence is CASWDAGPPFEGYGYTF. CDR3 DNA: TGTGCCAGCTGGGATGCGGGCCCACCATTTGAGGGCTATGGCTACACCTTC.

J is TRBJ2-1 and V is TRBV28; TRBD2 agrees at 11 bases. The length of the CDR3 is 19 residues. Germline CDR1 and CDR2: MDHEN and SYDVKM. Trimming at V came to 4 bases and at J to 0 bases, leaving 11 bases not matched to a gene. CDR3 in amino acids: CASSSPSLTSGSSYNEQFF. DNA of the CDR3: TGTGCCAGCAGTTCGCCCTCTTTAACTAGCGGGAGCTCCTACAATGAGCAGTTCTTC.

CDR3 loop: CASGGRSNEKLFF. Here the CDR3 DNA reads TGTGCCAGTGGGGGCAGGTCTAATGAAAAACTGTTTTTT. The gene calls are TRBV19 and TRBJ1-4; D may be TRBD1 (6 bases). The ends were cut back, 8 bases at V and 3 bases at J, with 10 bases in the middle. The CDR3 covers 13 residues. CDR1 and CDR2 from the germline V gene are LNHDA and SQIVND (reference sequence).

The chain combines TRBV20-1 with TRBJ1-2; no reliable D call. The CDR3 has 11 residues. Trimming pared 2 bases from V and 8 bases from J, leaving 9 bases between. Germline CDR1 reads DFQATT; CDR2 reads SNEGSKA (reference sequence). DNA of the CDR3: TGCAGTGCTAGAATTCCTTGGGGCTACACCTTC. Protein sequence: CSARIPWGYTF.

This clone was picked up a small number of times. The rearrangement joins TRBV7-8 to TRBJ1-1; D is ambiguous. V was clipped by 3 bases and J by 5 bases, with 13 bases between them. Looked up from germline, CDR1 is SGHVS and CDR2 is FQNEAQ. The CDR3 extends over 14 amino acids. The chain's CDR3 is CASSLLALGTEAFF. In DNA, the CDR3 is TGTGCCAGCAGCTTGTTGGCCCTCGGAACTGAAGCTTTCTTT.

The chain couples TRBV7-2 to TRBJ2-5; 8 bases are a match to TRBD2. Losses at the gene ends were 7 bases for V and 1 base for J; bases not matched to a gene: 8. The CDR3 covers 15 residues. CDR1 SGHTA and CDR2 FQGNSA come from the germline V gene. The CDR3: CASIKITSGQETQYF. The CDR3 bases are TGTGCCAGCATCAAGATAACTAGCGGCCAAGAGACCCAGTACTTC.

The J gene is TRBJ1-1, the V gene TRBV15; 9 bases align to TRBD1. The CDR3 extends over 16 amino acids. CDR1 is LNHNV, CDR2 YYDKDF, per germline (reference sequence). The junction had 6 bases not matched to a gene; V was cut back by 3 bases and J by 1 base. The CDR3 DNA is TGTGCCACCAGCAGCCGGGACAGGGTTAGGAACACTGAAGCTTTCTTT. Its translation: CATSSRDRVRNTEAFF.

The chain joins TRBV4-1 to TRBJ2-7, with D possibly matching TRBD1 (5 bases). Per germline, CDR1 MGHRA and CDR2 YSYEKL. This CDR3 spans 10 amino acids. V was pared by 9 bases and J by 6 bases, with 9 bases between. The CDR3 sequence: CARWGCEQYF. The CDR3 DNA sequence: TGCGCCAGGTGGGGCTGCGAGCAGTACTTC.

The chain carries TRBV29-1 and TRBJ2-1; TRBD2 matches 14 bases. The CDR3 is made up of 16 amino acids. The J segment lost 8 bases and the V segment lost 7 bases, leaving 13 bases of the junction unmatched. Germline V lookup: CDR1 SQVTM, CDR2 ANQGSEA. CDR3: CSAPIGTSGSRDEQFF. Written as DNA, the CDR3 is TGCAGCGCACCCATCGGGACTAGCGGGAGTCGCGATGAGCAGTTCTTC.

The chain links TRBV20-1 to TRBJ1-1; D is unresolved. CDR1 and CDR2 (germline): DFQATT, SNEGSKA (reference sequence). Between the trimmed V and J ends, which lost 8 bases and 7 bases, there was a span of 14 bases. The CDR3 has 11 residues. The CDR3 reads CSPQEDGEAFF. Written as DNA, the CDR3 is TGCAGTCCCCAAGAGGACGGTGAAGCTTTCTTT.

The chain employs TRBV20-1 and TRBJ1-2, with D possibly TRBD1 on 5 matching bases. The length of the CDR3 is 9 residues. V was trimmed by 3 bases and J by 11 bases, leaving 7 bases between them. The germline V gene has CDR1 DFQATT and CDR2 SNEGSKA (reference sequence). As DNA, the CDR3 is TGCAGTGCTAGGGGGGATTACACCTTC. Translating it yields CSARGDYTF.